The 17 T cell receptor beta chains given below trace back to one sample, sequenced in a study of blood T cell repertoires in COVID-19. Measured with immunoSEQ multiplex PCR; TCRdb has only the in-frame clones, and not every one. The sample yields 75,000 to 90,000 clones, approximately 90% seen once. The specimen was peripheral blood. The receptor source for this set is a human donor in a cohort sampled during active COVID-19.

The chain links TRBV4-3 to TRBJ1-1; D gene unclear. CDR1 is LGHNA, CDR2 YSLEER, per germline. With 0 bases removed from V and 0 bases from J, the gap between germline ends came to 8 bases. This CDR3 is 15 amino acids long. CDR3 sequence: CASSQDPTMNTEAFF. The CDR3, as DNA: TGCGCCAGCAGCCAAGATCCTACCATGAACACTGAAGCTTTCTTT.

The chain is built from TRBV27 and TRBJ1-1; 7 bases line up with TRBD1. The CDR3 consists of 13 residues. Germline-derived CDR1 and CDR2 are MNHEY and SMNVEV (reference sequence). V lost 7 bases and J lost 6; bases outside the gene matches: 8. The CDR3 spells CASMFPGGAEAFF. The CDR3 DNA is TGTGCCAGCATGTTTCCAGGGGGAGCTGAAGCTTTCTTT.

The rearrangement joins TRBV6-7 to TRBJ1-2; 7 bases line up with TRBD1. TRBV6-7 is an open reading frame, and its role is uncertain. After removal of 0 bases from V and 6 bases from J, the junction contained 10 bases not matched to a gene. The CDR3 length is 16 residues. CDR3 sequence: CASSYSDRAPCDGYTF. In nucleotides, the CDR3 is TGTGCCAGCAGTTACTCTGACAGGGCCCCCTGCGATGGCTACACCTTC.

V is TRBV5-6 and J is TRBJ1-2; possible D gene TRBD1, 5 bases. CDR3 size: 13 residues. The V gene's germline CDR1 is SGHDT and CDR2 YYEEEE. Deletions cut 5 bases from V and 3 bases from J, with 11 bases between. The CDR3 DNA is TGTGCCAGCAGACGAGACAGTCACTATGGCTACACCTTC. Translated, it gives CASRRDSHYGYTF. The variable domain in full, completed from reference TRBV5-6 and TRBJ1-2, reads DAGVTQSPTHLIKTRGQQVTLRCSPKSGHDTVSWYQQALGQGPQFIFQYYEEEERQRGNFPDRFSGHQFPNYSSELNVNALLLGDSALYLCASRRDSHYGYTFGSGTRLTVV.

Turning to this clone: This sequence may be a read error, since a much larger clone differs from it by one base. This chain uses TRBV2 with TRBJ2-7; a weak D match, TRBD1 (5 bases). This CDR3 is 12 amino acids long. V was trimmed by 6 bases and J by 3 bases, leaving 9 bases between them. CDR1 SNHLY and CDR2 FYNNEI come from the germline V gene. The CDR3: CASSVTGYEQYF. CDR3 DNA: TGTGCCAGCAGCGTTACAGGCTACGAGCAGTACTTC.

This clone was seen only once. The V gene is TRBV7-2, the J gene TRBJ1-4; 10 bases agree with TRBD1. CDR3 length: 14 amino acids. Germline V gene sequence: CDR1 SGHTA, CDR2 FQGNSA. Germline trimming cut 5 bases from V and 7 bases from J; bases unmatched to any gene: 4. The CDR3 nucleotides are TGTGCCAGCAGCGCAGACAGGGGGCGTGAAAAACTGTTTTTT. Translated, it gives CASSADRGREKLFF.

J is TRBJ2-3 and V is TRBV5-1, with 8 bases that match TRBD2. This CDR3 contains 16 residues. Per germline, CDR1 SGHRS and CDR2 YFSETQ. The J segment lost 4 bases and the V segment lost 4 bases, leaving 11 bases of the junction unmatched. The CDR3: CASSDKFGTRADTQYF. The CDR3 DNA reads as TGCGCCAGCAGCGACAAATTCGGGACTAGGGCAGATACGCAGTATTTT.

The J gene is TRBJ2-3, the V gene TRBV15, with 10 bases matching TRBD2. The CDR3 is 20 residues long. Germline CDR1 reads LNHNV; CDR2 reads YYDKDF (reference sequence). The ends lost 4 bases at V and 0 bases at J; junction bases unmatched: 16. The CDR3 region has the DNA TGTGCCACCAGCAAAAAGTCCTCTAGCGGGGGCCCCCTTAGCACAGATACGCAGTATTTT. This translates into CATSKKSSSGGPLSTDTQYF.

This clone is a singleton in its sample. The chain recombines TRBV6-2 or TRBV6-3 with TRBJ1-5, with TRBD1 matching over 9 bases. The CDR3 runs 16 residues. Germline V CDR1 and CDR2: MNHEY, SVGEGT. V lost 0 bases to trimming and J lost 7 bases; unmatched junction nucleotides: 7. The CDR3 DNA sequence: TGTGCCAGCAGTTACTCGGGGACAGGGACTAGGCAGCCCCAGCATTTT. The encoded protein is CASSYSGTGTRQPQHF.

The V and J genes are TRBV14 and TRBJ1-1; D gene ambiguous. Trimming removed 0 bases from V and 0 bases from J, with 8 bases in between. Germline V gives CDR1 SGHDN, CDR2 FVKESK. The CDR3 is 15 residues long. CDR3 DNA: TGTGCCAGCAGCCAAGATCGAGAAGTGAACACTGAAGCTTTCTTT. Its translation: CASSQDREVNTEAFF.

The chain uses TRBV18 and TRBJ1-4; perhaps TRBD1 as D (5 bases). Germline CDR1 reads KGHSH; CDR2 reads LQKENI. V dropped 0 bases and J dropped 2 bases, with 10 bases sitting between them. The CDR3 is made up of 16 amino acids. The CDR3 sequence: CASSPPQGLTNEKLFF. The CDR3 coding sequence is TGTGCCAGCTCACCACCTCAGGGACTGACTAATGAAAAACTGTTTTTT.

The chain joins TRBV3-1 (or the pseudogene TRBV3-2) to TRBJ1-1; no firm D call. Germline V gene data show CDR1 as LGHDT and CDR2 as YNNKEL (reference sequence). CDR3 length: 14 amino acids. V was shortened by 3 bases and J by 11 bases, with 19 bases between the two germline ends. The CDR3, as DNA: TGTGCCAGCAGCCAGTTTCAGGCGCAGTCGGTGGCTTTCTTT. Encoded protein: CASSQFQAQSVAFF.

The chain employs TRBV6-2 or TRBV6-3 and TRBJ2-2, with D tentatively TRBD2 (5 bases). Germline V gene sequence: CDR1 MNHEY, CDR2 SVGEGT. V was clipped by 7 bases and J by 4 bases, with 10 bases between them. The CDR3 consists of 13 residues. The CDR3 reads CASNPAGTGELFF. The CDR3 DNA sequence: TGTGCCAGCAACCCGGCGGGCACCGGGGAGCTGTTTTTT.

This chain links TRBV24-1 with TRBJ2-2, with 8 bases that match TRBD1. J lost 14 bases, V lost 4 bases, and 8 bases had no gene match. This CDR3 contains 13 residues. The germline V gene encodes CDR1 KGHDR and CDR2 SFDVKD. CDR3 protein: CATSDADRGGLFF. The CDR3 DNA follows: TGTGCCACCAGTGACGCCGACAGGGGTGGCCTGTTTTTT.

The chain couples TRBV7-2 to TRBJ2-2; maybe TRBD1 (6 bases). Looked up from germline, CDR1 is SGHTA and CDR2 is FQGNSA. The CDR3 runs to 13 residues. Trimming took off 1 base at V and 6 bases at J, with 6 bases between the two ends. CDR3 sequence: CASSLEGAGELFF. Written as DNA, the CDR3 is TGTGCCAGCAGCTTAGAGGGGGCCGGGGAGCTGTTTTTT.

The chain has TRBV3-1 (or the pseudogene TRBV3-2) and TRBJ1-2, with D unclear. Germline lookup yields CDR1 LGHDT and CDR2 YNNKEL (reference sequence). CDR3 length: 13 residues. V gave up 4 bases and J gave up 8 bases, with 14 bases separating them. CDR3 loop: CASSPPSHRGYTF. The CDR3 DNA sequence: TGTGCCAGCAGCCCCCCTTCCCATCGGGGCTACACCTTC.

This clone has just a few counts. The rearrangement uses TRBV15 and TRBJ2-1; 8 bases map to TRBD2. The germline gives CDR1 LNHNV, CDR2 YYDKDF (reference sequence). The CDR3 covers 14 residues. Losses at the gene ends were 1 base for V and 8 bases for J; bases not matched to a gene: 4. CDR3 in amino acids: CATSRAGAGDEQFF. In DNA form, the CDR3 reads TGTGCCACCAGCAGAGCCGGAGCGGGGGATGAGCAGTTCTTC. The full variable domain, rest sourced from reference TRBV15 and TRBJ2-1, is DAMVIQNPRYQVTQFGKPVTLSCSQTLNHNVMYWYQQKSSQAPKLLFHYYDKDFNNEADTPDNFQSRRPNTSFCFLDIRSPGLGDTAMYLCATSRAGAGDEQFFGPGTRLTVL.